Sequencing of this TCR beta chain was carried out in a study of identical twins' blood T cells. Losses at the gene ends were 5 bases for V and 5 bases for J; bases not matched to a gene: 20. The length of the CDR3 is 18 residues. Germline lookup yields CDR1 DFQATT and CDR2 SNEGSKA (reference sequence). From the 5' RACE reads, TCRdb called clonotypes with MiXCR, one entry per CDR3 protein. The sample has roughly 380,000 distinct CDR3 sequences, roughly 28% seen once. The TCR sequence derives from a woman between 18 and 50 years old in good health. Sequenced input: PBMCs. The chain combines TRBV20-1 with TRBJ2-1, with 8 nucleotides matching TRBD2. This CDR3 reads CSAQAGSGWAGGHNEQFF. CDR3 nucleotides: TGCAGTGCTCAGGCTGGGTCAGGCTGGGCGGGAGGACACAATGAGCAGTTCTTC.